This passage covers 2 T cell receptor beta chains from one sample sequenced in a study of cytotoxic CD8 clonotypes in ibrutinib-treated CLL. This table comes from immunoSEQ multiplex PCR, and its TCRdb copy is limited to in-frame clones, with some not included. This table has 200,000 or so clones, approximately 79% appearing once. Sequenced material: PBMCs, taken after 12 months of ibrutinib treatment. These receptors were obtained from a human donor with chronic lymphocytic leukemia.

This chain connects TRBV19 to TRBJ1-2; D is ambiguous. V gave up 3 bases and J gave up 1 base, with 6 bases separating them. Per the germline V gene, CDR1 is LNHDA and CDR2 is SQIVND (reference sequence). The CDR3 sequence is 13 residues long. CDR3 bases: TGTGCCAGTAGTATTGTCAGTAACTATGGCTACACCTTC. It codes for CASSIVSNYGYTF.

This chain links TRBV25-1 with TRBJ2-5, with D uncertain. From germline, CDR1 is MGHDK and CDR2 SYGVNS. Trimming shortened V by 4 bases and J by 4 bases, and 10 bases separated the two germline ends. The CDR3 runs to 13 residues. Here the CDR3 DNA reads TGTGCCAGCAGTGTTGCACCCTCAGAGACCCAGTACTTC. Translation: CASSVAPSETQYF.